These 3 T cell receptor beta chains were all obtained from the same sample, sequenced in a study of cytomegalovirus exposure and HLA in healthy donors. 13 Jbeta primers and 60 Vbeta primers were used for the PCR. Assay used: immunoSEQ multiplex PCR; TCRdb lists only in-frame clones, some missing. The sample data list some 82,000 clones. The sequencing sample was made of PBMCs. The receptors derive from a woman aged 25 to 39 in good health and CMV-seronegative.

This sequence joins TRBV5-6 and TRBJ1-2, with 7 bases matching TRBD1. With V trimmed by 3 bases and J by 4 bases, 6 bases remained unmatched. CDR3 length: 14 amino acids. CDR1 is SGHDT and CDR2 is YYEEEE in the germline V gene. This chain's CDR3 is CASSSTGRAYGYTF. The CDR3 DNA follows: TGTGCCAGCAGCTCGACAGGGCGAGCCTATGGCTACACCTTC.

This chain connects TRBV5-8 to TRBJ1-5; 8 bases fit TRBD1. Germline V lookup: CDR1 SGHTS, CDR2 YDEGEE. The CDR3 consists of 16 residues. Trimming removed 3 bases from V and 9 bases from J; junction bases left unmatched: 14. In DNA form, the CDR3 reads TGTGCCAGCAGCTCGCAGACCGGGACAGGCCCAAGGCCCCAGCATTTT. Its translation: CASSSQTGTGPRPQHF.

V is TRBV5-6 and J is TRBJ2-2; the D gene is possibly TRBD1 (5 bases). From germline, CDR1 is SGHDT and CDR2 YYEEEE. The CDR3 contains 15 residues. V lost 2 bases, J lost 6 bases, and 14 bases lay in between. This chain's CDR3 is CASSLLGQGAGELFF. CDR3 nucleotides: TGTGCCAGCAGCTTACTGGGGCAAGGCGCCGGGGAGCTGTTTTTT.